These 15 T cell receptor beta chains were all obtained from the same sample, sequenced in a study of CD4 T cells in relation to SARS-CoV-2 and coronaviruses. Before the COVID-19 pandemic, during about 2011-2019, CD4+ T cells were taken from unexposed donors. Sequencing was performed with immunoSEQ multiplex PCR; in TCRdb, only in-frame clones are kept and a portion is missing. The sample contains some 70,000 clones, roughly 93% of which appear only once. The sample consisted of naive CD4+ T cells from PBMCs. Subset described: naive CD4+ T cells isolated by negative enrichment. These receptors all come from a human donor in good health.

The genes are TRBV11-1 and TRBJ2-1; TRBD2 matches at 10 bases. CDR1 is SGHAT, CDR2 FQDESV, per germline (reference sequence). With V trimmed by 1 base and J by 7 bases, 7 bases remained unmatched. The CDR3 sequence is 16 residues long. The CDR3 region has the DNA TGTGCCAGCAGCTTAGGGTATCTAGCGGGAGTGAATGAGCAGTTCTTC. Translating it yields CASSLGYLAGVNEQFF.

This chain links TRBV6-6 with TRBJ1-1, with 7 bases that match TRBD1. The CDR3 sequence is 13 residues long. CDR1 is MNHNY, CDR2 SVGAGI, per germline (reference sequence). J gave up 3 bases and V 6 bases, and 4 bases lay outside the gene matches. The CDR3 region has the DNA TGTGCCAGCAGCAACAGGGGAGACACTGAAGCTTTCTTT. Protein product: CASSNRGDTEAFF.

The J gene is TRBJ2-7, the V gene TRBV5-1, with 14 bases aligning to TRBD2. The V gene's germline CDR1 is SGHRS and CDR2 YFSETQ. The junction had 4 bases not matched to a gene; V was cut back by 4 bases and J by 1 base. This CDR3 is built from 16 residues. The CDR3 sequence: CASSPGTSGRSYEQYF. The CDR3 nucleotides are TGCGCCAGCAGCCCAGGGACTAGCGGGAGATCCTACGAGCAGTACTTC.

This sequence joins TRBV19 and TRBJ1-2; D gene uncertain. The CDR3 runs 12 residues. Germline loops: CDR1 LNHDA, CDR2 SQIVND (reference sequence). V gave up 5 bases and J gave up 2 bases, with 6 bases separating them. CDR3 nucleotides: TGTGCCAGTAGTGGAATGAACTATGGCTACACCTTC. It encodes CASSGMNYGYTF.

This clone came up a few times. The rearrangement uses TRBV5-1 and TRBJ2-3; D not resolved. The germline gives CDR1 SGHRS, CDR2 YFSETQ. V gave up 4 bases and J gave up 0 bases, with 6 bases separating them. The CDR3 spans 13 residues. CDR3 amino acids: CASSATSTDTQYF. DNA for the CDR3: TGCGCCAGCAGCGCCACTAGCACAGATACGCAGTATTTT.

The rearrangement joins TRBV2 to TRBJ1-4; D may be TRBD1 (5 bases). This CDR3 comprises 15 residues. CDR1 and CDR2 from the germline V gene are SNHLY and FYNNEI. The germline V and J ends were trimmed by 4 bases and 0 bases, with 9 bases remaining between them. This CDR3 is CASSVDSATNEKLFF. CDR3 nucleotide sequence: TGTGCCAGCAGTGTCGACAGCGCAACTAATGAAAAACTGTTTTTT.

This clone was seen a single time. The J gene is TRBJ1-1, the V gene TRBV18, with TRBD1 as a possible D gene (5 bases). This CDR3 comprises 15 residues. Germline CDR1 reads KGHSH; CDR2 reads LQKENI. The V and J ends lost 3 bases and 8 bases respectively, with 19 bases between them. CDR3 loop: CASSPPGAGVVEAFF. The CDR3 DNA is TGTGCCAGCTCACCCCCCGGGGCGGGGGTCGTGGAAGCTTTCTTT.

This chain links TRBV28 with TRBJ2-3; weak D call: TRBD1 (6 bases). This CDR3 has 17 amino acids. V lost 6 bases and J lost 2, with 21 bases in between. The V gene's germline CDR1 is MDHEN and CDR2 SYDVKM. DNA of the CDR3: TGTGCCAGCAGCCGCAGGGGTGAGACGCCCCACACAGATACGCAGTATTTT. Protein: CASSRRGETPHTDTQYF.

This chain uses TRBV28 with TRBJ1-1, with D tentatively TRBD1 (6 bases). Trimming cost V 7 bases and J 6 bases, with 15 bases left between them. This CDR3 has 13 residues. Germline lookup yields CDR1 MDHEN and CDR2 SYDVKM. CDR3 region: CASNRQDLSEAFF. For the CDR3, the DNA is TGTGCCAGCAATCGACAGGACCTTTCTGAAGCTTTCTTT.

This clone was seen a few times. This chain connects TRBV19 to TRBJ2-2; D unresolved. The germline CDR1 and CDR2 sequences are LNHDA and SQIVND (reference sequence). The CDR3 totals 13 residues. Trimming removed 9 bases from V and 1 base from J, with 9 bases in between. The CDR3 loop reads CASITMNTGELFF. In nucleotides, the CDR3 is TGTGCCAGCATTACGATGAACACCGGGGAGCTGTTTTTT.

The chain recombines TRBV3-1 (or the pseudogene TRBV3-2) with TRBJ1-2; 7 bases agree with TRBD1. CDR3 size: 15 residues. V shed 4 bases and J 2 bases; nucleotides not matched to a gene: 7. Germline loops: CDR1 LGHDT, CDR2 YNNKEL (reference sequence). The CDR3 nucleotides read TGTGCCAGCAGCCCCCGCGGGACAGCCAACTATGGCTACACCTTC. This sequence encodes CASSPRGTANYGYTF.

The V and J genes are TRBV6-5 and TRBJ1-4; no reliable D call. The CDR3 covers 15 residues. Germline CDR1 reads MNHEY; CDR2 reads SVGAGI. The V end lost 10 bases, the J end lost 6 bases, and 21 bases lay between the germline ends. Here the CDR3 reads CATVERGLGDEKLFF. CDR3 nucleotides: TGTGCCACAGTAGAGAGAGGACTTGGTGATGAAAAACTGTTTTTT.

In its sample, this clone was seen a few times. This chain connects TRBV28 to TRBJ2-3; TRBD1 matches at 7 bases. V was pared by 6 bases and J by 4 bases, with 4 bases of the junction left unmatched. The CDR3 is made up of 13 amino acids. Germline V gene sequence: CDR1 MDHEN, CDR2 SYDVKM. The CDR3: CASRGQSADTQYF. CDR3 DNA: TGTGCCAGCAGGGGACAGTCCGCAGATACGCAGTATTTT.

In its sample, this clone was seen once. The chain recombines TRBV7-8 with TRBJ2-5, with D possibly TRBD2 on 6 matching bases. Germline CDR1 and CDR2: SGHVS and FQNEAQ. This CDR3 is 16 amino acids long. Trimming removed 4 bases from V and 5 bases from J, with 20 bases in between. CDR3 residues: CASSWGAGRPRETQYF. CDR3 nucleotides: TGTGCCAGCAGCTGGGGAGCGGGTCGGCCGAGGGAGACCCAGTACTTC.

This chain links TRBV27 with TRBJ2-7; 9 bases agree with TRBD1. Per germline, CDR1 MNHEY and CDR2 SMNVEV (reference sequence). J was trimmed by 3 bases and V by 5 bases; bases with no gene match: 5. There are 14 residues in the CDR3. CDR3 in amino acids: CASSPRTGDYEQYF. The CDR3 coding sequence is TGTGCCAGCAGTCCGCGGACAGGGGACTACGAGCAGTACTTC.